This T cell receptor (beta chain) was sequenced during a study of blood T cell repertoires in COVID-19. Methods used by the authors: Reference gene primers were amplified, and this amplification served to estimate nucleated cell counts. Produced via immunoSEQ multiplex PCR; TCRdb's table is partial and in-frame only. V and J calls and clone size follow that table, whereas D and trimming were derived from the DNA. The sample gives approximately 240,000 clones, approximately 84% of which show up once; around 4% is in the top ten. The CDR3 is made up of 15 amino acids. Per the germline V gene, CDR1 is SGHRS and CDR2 is YFSETQ. J lost 6 bases, V lost 1 base, and 5 bases had no gene match.

This TCR was sampled from a man aged 45-60 years with acute or convalescent COVID-19. The specimen sequenced was peripheral blood. The chain uses TRBV5-1 and TRBJ1-2, with 11 bases that match TRBD1. CDR3 sequence reads: CASSLSGQGGDGYTF. In nucleotides, the CDR3 is TGCGCCAGCAGCTTGTCGGGACAGGGGGGCGATGGCTACACCTTC.